This record looks at one T cell receptor beta chain sequence and its context. This sample was taken from a study of blood T cells in healthy people across ages. The CDR3 spans 15 residues. V shed 4 bases and J shed 0 bases, with 13 bases lying between them. Germline assignment: CDR1 MNHEY and CDR2 SVGEGT. Individuals who donated were healthy Caucasians from Russia aged about 6 to 100. Isolation recovered at least 6.5 million PBMCs from every sample. The authors ran a second PCR of 7 to 11 cycles using a sample-barcoded 5' primer and a J-beta primer mix. Through a template-switch adaptor with 12 random nucleotides, each cDNA molecule received a tag. TCRdb independently ran MiXCR on the 5' RACE reads; one entry per CDR3 protein. The profile shows hundreds of thousands of distinct CDR3 sequences, roughly 56% of them singletons.

The origin of this receptor is a middle-aged man in good health. The chain is built from TRBV6-2 or TRBV6-3 and TRBJ2-7; no firm D call. The specimen was blood. The CDR3 sequence is CASSSHDATSYEQYF. The CDR3 DNA is TGTGCCAGCAGTTCCCATGACGCTACCTCCTACGAGCAGTACTTC.